One sample yielded the 7 T cell receptor beta chains listed below, sequenced in a study of blood T cells in healthy people across ages. Next came a second PCR, run for roughly 7 to 12 cycles, which used a sample-barcoded 5' primer along with a J-beta primer mix. TCRdb recomputed calls from the 5' RACE reads with MiXCR, one row per CDR3 protein. Seen here are over 1,300,000 distinct CDR3 sequences, roughly 59% observed once, and the top ten hold under 8.5%. The sequenced sample was blood. The receptors come from a man younger than 35 in good health.

The J gene is TRBJ2-1, the V gene TRBV29-1; D is possibly TRBD1 (6 bases). Trimming stripped 5 bases from V and 7 bases from J, with 18 bases between. Germline loops: CDR1 SQVTM, CDR2 ANQGSEA. The CDR3 runs 14 residues. CDR3 in amino acids: CSVPPFDRQNEQFF. The DNA for the CDR3 is TGCAGCGTTCCACCTTTCGACAGGCAAAATGAGCAGTTCTTC.

This clonotype was seen only a few times. This chain uses TRBV6-2 or TRBV6-3 with TRBJ2-7; 14 bases fit TRBD2. V was clipped by 6 bases and J by 0 bases; unmatched bases: 4. Germline V lookup: CDR1 MNHEY, CDR2 SVGEGT. This CDR3 has 16 amino acids. CDR3 sequence: CASRGLAGVYSYEQYF. As DNA, the CDR3 is TGTGCCAGCAGGGGACTAGCGGGGGTATACTCCTACGAGCAGTACTTC.

The chain joins TRBV4-1 to TRBJ2-5, with D tentatively TRBD1 (6 bases). The CDR3 totals 16 residues. V lost 2 bases and J lost 0, with 13 bases in between. The V gene's germline CDR1 is MGHRA and CDR2 YSYEKL. CDR3 residues: CASSQLEWDNQETQYF. CDR3 nucleotide sequence: TGCGCCAGCAGCCAACTAGAATGGGACAACCAAGAGACCCAGTACTTC.

This sequence joins TRBV27 and TRBJ1-1, with 9 bases identical to TRBD1. Germline assignment: CDR1 MNHEY and CDR2 SMNVEV (reference sequence). The CDR3 sequence is 18 residues long. V was pared by 3 bases and J by 1 base, with 12 bases of the junction left unmatched. The CDR3 region is CASSFYRGTGPTNTEAFF. The CDR3 region has the DNA TGTGCCAGCAGTTTCTATCGTGGGACAGGGCCTACGAACACTGAAGCTTTCTTT.

The V call is TRBV18, the J call TRBJ2-3; D gene unclear. Germline V lookup: CDR1 KGHSH, CDR2 LQKENI. This CDR3 has 16 amino acids. V was shortened by 2 bases and J by 4 bases, with 16 bases between the two germline ends. This CDR3 is CASSPGPREVSDTQYF. The CDR3 nucleotides read TGTGCCAGCTCACCAGGGCCCCGAGAGGTTTCAGATACGCAGTATTTT.

The chain employs TRBV29-1 and TRBJ1-1; a weak D match, TRBD1 (5 bases). The length of the CDR3 is 14 residues. Germline V CDR1 and CDR2: SQVTM, ANQGSEA. V shed 3 bases and J shed 2 bases, with 13 bases lying between them. The CDR3 here is CSVDNRSGNTEAFF. Here the CDR3 DNA reads TGCAGCGTTGATAACAGGTCCGGTAACACTGAAGCTTTCTTT.

This rearrangement joins TRBV5-5 to TRBJ2-7, with D uncertain. Trimming took off 5 bases at V and 3 bases at J, with 12 bases between the two ends. CDR3 length: 13 residues. Germline V CDR1 and CDR2: SGHKS, YYEKEE (reference sequence). CDR3 residues: CASRYQENYEQYF. In nucleotides, the CDR3 is TGTGCCAGCAGGTACCAGGAGAACTACGAGCAGTACTTC.